These 8 T cell receptor beta chains share one sample of origin, sequenced in a study of siplizumab effects on memory and regulatory T cells. TCRdb keeps only in-frame clones here, not all; method: immunoSEQ multiplex PCR. The data show about 50,000 clones, about 90% seen once. Sequenced: naive CD8+ T cells sorted from blood. The receptors derive from a human donor in good health.

The chain carries TRBV19 and TRBJ2-5, with 7 bases aligning to TRBD1. The ends lost 4 bases at V and 0 bases at J; junction bases unmatched: 8. Germline CDR1 LNHDA, CDR2 SQIVND (reference sequence). The CDR3 spans 16 residues. CDR3 nucleotides: TGTGCCAGTAGTAATCGGGCCGGGACAGACCAAGAGACCCAGTACTTC. Its protein product is CASSNRAGTDQETQYF.

This clone was observed a single time. The chain uses TRBV14 and TRBJ1-1; no clear D. There are 20 residues in the CDR3. Germline values: CDR1 SGHDN, CDR2 FVKESK. The V end was cut by 2 bases, the J end by 1 base, with 26 bases between. CDR3 nucleotides: TGTGCCAGCAGCCAAAAAAGATATGGGCAGTCAGGAGGCCAGAACACTGAAGCTTTCTTT. Its translation: CASSQKRYGQSGGQNTEAFF. Variable domain in full (rest from reference TRBV14 and TRBJ1-1): EAGVTQFPSHSVIEKGQTVTLRCDPISGHDNLYWYRRVMGKEIKFLLHFVKESKQDESGMPNNRFLAERTGGTYSTLKVQPAELEDSGVYFCASSQKRYGQSGGQNTEAFFGQGTRLTVV.

J is TRBJ1-2 and V is TRBV10-2, with a tentative D call TRBD1 (5 bases). V lost 6 bases and J lost 5, with 16 bases in between. The CDR3 spans 14 residues. Germline values: CDR1 WSHSY, CDR2 SAAADI. In nucleotides, the CDR3 is TGCGCCAGCAGCCCGGACTCGGGGGGTTATGGCTACACCTTC. This codes for CASSPDSGGYGYTF.

This rearrangement joins TRBV4-2 to TRBJ1-1; D call uncertain. The CDR3 loop spans 14 amino acids. Germline V gene data show CDR1 as LGHNA and CDR2 as YNFKEQ. The germline V and J ends were trimmed by 4 bases and 4 bases, with 13 bases remaining between them. This CDR3 reads CASSLGSSGTEAFF. CDR3 bases: TGTGCCAGCAGCCTGGGGTCCTCAGGCACTGAAGCTTTCTTT.

The chain carries TRBV2 and TRBJ2-1; TRBD1 aligns across 12 bases. The CDR3 consists of 19 residues. J gave up 6 bases and V 8 bases, and 20 bases lay outside the gene matches. CDR1 is SNHLY, CDR2 FYNNEI, per germline. The CDR3 is CASPFPGTGGELWVNEQFF. The CDR3 DNA sequence: TGTGCCAGCCCATTCCCCGGGACAGGGGGCGAATTATGGGTCAATGAGCAGTTCTTC.

This clone is a singleton in its sample. The chain couples TRBV7-9 to TRBJ2-1, with 8 bases fitting TRBD2. With V trimmed by 2 bases and J by 0 bases, 0 bases remained unmatched. Germline values: CDR1 SEHNR, CDR2 FQNEAQ (reference sequence). The CDR3 loop spans 15 amino acids. Here the CDR3 reads CASSLREGSYNEQFF. CDR3 sequence (DNA): TGTGCCAGCAGCTTACGGGAGGGCTCCTACAATGAGCAGTTCTTC.

The chain recombines TRBV7-2 with TRBJ2-1; D is perhaps TRBD2 (6 bases). Germline CDR1 SGHTA, CDR2 FQGNSA. Trimming pared 3 bases from V and 5 bases from J, leaving 23 bases between. The CDR3 is 18 residues long. The chain's CDR3 is CASSFMTWRGGEDNEQFF. CDR3 nucleotides: TGTGCCAGCAGCTTTATGACCTGGCGGGGTGGGGAAGACAATGAGCAGTTCTTC.

This clone was observed a few times. V is TRBV10-1 and J is TRBJ1-1; maybe TRBD1 (5 bases). The CDR3 has 15 residues. The V end lost 3 bases, the J end lost 0 bases, and 11 bases lay between the germline ends. Germline V gene data show CDR1 as WNHNN and CDR2 as SYGVQD (reference sequence). CDR3 amino acids: CASSERGVMNTEAFF. The CDR3 bases are TGCGCCAGCAGTGAACGGGGCGTGATGAACACTGAAGCTTTCTTT.